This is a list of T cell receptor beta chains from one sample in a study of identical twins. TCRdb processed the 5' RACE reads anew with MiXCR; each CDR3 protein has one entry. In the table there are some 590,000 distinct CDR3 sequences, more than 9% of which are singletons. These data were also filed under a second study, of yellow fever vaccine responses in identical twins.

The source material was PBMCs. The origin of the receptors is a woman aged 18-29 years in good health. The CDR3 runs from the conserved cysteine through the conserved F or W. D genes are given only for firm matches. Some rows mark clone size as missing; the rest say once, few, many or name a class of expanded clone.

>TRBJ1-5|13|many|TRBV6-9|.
CASAGGSNQPQHF
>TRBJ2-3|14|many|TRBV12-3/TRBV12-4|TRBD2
CASRIAGSTDTQYF
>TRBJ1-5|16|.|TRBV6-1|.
CASSQGIGPGNQPQHF
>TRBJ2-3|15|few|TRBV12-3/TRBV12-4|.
CASSPFGDDTDTQYF
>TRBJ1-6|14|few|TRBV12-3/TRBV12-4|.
CASSLVQGSSPLHF
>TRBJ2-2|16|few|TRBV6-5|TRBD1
CASSYTGQGGTGELFF
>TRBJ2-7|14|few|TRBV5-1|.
CASSVGAGNYEQYF
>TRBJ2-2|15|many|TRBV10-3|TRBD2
CAISLTSGSTGELFF
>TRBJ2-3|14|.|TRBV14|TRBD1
CASSQQGVTDTQYF
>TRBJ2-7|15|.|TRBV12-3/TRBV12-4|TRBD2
CASSLGSGGPYEQYF
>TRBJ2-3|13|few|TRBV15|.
CATTGPRADTQYF
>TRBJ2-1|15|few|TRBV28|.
CASSLRRAGRYEQFF
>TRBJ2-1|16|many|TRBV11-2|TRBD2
CASSLGGRLAGNEQFF
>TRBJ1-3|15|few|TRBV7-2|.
CASSLAGAGGNTIYF
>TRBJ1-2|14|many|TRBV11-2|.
CASSLVYSLYGYTF
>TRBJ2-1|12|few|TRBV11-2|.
CASSPYLNEQFF
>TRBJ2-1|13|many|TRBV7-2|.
CASSLVRPNEQFF
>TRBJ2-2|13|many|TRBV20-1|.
CSALVANTGELFF
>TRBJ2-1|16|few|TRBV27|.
CASATTWAGVNNEQFF
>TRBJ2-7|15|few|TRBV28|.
CASSPSPAGWSEQYF
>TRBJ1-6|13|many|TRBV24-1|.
CATRADDNSPLHF
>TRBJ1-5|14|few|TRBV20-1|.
CSARSEGINQPQHF
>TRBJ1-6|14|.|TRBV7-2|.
CASSSVGVNSPLHF
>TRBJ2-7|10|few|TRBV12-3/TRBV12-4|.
CASNPRLQYF
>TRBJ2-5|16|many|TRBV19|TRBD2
CASSIGSWREKETQYF
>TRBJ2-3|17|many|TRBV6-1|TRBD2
CASSSEVRTSGTDTQYF
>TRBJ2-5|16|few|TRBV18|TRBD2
CASSIGTSGNQETQYF
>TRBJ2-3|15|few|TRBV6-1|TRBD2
CASSVQTSGTDTQYF
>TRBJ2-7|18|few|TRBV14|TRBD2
CASSQKAGGVVNGVEQYF
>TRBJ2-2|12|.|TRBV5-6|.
CASGWDTGELFF
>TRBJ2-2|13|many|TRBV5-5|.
CASSSVLLGELFF
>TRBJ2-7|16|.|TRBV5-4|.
CASSSYRDFRGYEQYF
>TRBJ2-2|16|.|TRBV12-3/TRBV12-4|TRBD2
CASIRLAGGNTGELFF
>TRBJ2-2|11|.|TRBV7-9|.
CASSLGVELFF